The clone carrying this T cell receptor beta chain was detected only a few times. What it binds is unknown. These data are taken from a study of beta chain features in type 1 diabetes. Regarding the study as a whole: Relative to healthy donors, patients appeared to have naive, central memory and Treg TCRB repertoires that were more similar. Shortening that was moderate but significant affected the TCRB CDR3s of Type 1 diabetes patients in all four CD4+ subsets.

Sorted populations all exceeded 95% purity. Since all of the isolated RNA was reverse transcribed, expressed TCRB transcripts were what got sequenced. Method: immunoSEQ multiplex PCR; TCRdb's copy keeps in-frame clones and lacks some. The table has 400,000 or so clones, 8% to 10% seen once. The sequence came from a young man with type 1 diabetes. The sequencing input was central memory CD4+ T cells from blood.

The CDR3 nucleotides read TGTGCCAGCAGTTTGGACCCCCGGGGGACCTACGAGCAGTACTTC. This gives the protein CASSLDPRGTYEQYF. The chain recombines TRBV28 with TRBJ2-7; possibly TRBD2 for D (6 bases). Germline CDR1 MDHEN, CDR2 SYDVKM. The ends were cut back, 3 bases at V and 2 bases at J, with 14 bases in the middle. The CDR3 is made up of 15 amino acids.